The present T cell receptor beta chain was sequenced within a study of T cells in Graves' hyperthyroidism and ophthalmopathy. Study results and caveats: Patients with ophthalmopathy were separated from those with stable hyperthyroidism by a 13 V-J model. Most expanded thyroid clonotypes above 0.001 also appeared in blood.

V shed 5 bases, J shed 1 base, and the junction held 7 bases outside the gene matches. The CDR3 totals 14 residues. Per the germline V gene, CDR1 is DFQATT and CDR2 is SNEGSKA (reference sequence). Regions amplified from RNA transcripts were the TCR beta CDR3 regions. Researchers ran a first-round RT-PCR on the TCR CDR3 using the HTBI primer set. TCRdb passed the multiplex PCR reads through MiXCR, listing each CDR3 protein once. The table records about 260,000 distinct CDR3 sequences, less than 30% of them present only once. In its sample, this clonotype was seen many times. The antigen remains unidentified.

The receptor's source is a man aged 40-50 years with Graves' hyperthyroidism that later progressed to Graves' ophthalmopathy. This sequence joins TRBV20-1 and TRBJ1-1; the match to TRBD1 covers 7 bases. The specimen was blood. CDR3: CSAYPGTANTEAFF. The CDR3, as DNA: TGCAGTGCTTACCCTGGGACAGCGAACACTGAAGCTTTCTTT.